This is a list of T cell receptor beta chains from one sample in a study of Ad26.COV2.S vaccination and SARS-CoV-2 variants. TCRdb's table, derived via immunoSEQ multiplex PCR, lists solely in-frame clones and lacks some. The sample lists approximately 410,000 clones; around 92% were seen once. This material consisted of peripheral blood, taken in a trial of Ad26.COV2.S vaccine versus placebo. These receptors were obtained from a person aged 18 to 65 who received the Ad26.COV2.S COVID-19 vaccine or a placebo. The CDR3 runs from the conserved cysteine through the conserved F or W. D genes are given only for firm matches. Rows may omit the clone size; those that give it use once, few, many or a size class.

abundance: few
v_gene: TRBV30
j_gene: TRBJ1-6
d_gene: TRBD1
CDR3nt: TGTGCCTGGGGAACCATGGACAGGGTTAATTCACCCCTCCACTTT
CDR3aa: CAWGTMDRVNSPLHF

abundance: NA
v_gene: TRBV3-1/TRBV3-2
j_gene: TRBJ1-4
d_gene: NA
CDR3nt: TGTGCCAGCAGCCGATTGGCAGGTCCAACTAATGAAAAACTGTTTTTT
CDR3aa: CASSRLAGPTNEKLFF

abundance: NA
v_gene: TRBV27
j_gene: TRBJ2-7
d_gene: NA
CDR3nt: TGTGCCAGCAGTTTTATGAGGTTTTCCTACGAGCAGTACTTC
CDR3aa: CASSFMRFSYEQYF

abundance: NA
v_gene: TRBV18
j_gene: TRBJ1-3
d_gene: TRBD1
CDR3nt: TGTGCCAGCTCATCGTTCCGGGACAGAGCTGGAAACACCATATATTTT
CDR3aa: CASSSFRDRAGNTIYF

abundance: NA
v_gene: TRBV27
j_gene: TRBJ1-5
d_gene: NA
CDR3nt: TGTGCCAGCAGTTTCGAGGGGGGTCAGCCCCAGCATTTT
CDR3aa: CASSFEGGQPQHF

abundance: NA
v_gene: TRBV11-2
j_gene: TRBJ2-4
d_gene: NA
CDR3nt: TGTGCCAGCAGCTTCGGGGACCACCTTTGGGTTCAGTACTTC
CDR3aa: CASSFGDHLWVQYF

abundance: NA
v_gene: TRBV15
j_gene: TRBJ2-1
d_gene: TRBD2
CDR3nt: TGTGCCACCAGCAGAATCAAGGCGGCGGGCGGACTAGCGGGGCACAATGAGCAGTTCTTC
CDR3aa: CATSRIKAAGGLAGHNEQFF

abundance: NA
v_gene: TRBV7-9
j_gene: TRBJ2-1
d_gene: NA
CDR3nt: TGTGCCAGCAGCTACACATTGGATGAGCAGTTCTTC
CDR3aa: CASSYTLDEQFF

abundance: NA
v_gene: TRBV10-2
j_gene: TRBJ2-1
d_gene: TRBD1
CDR3nt: TGCGCCAGCAGTCGACAGGGATCGGGAAATGAGCAGTTCTTC
CDR3aa: CASSRQGSGNEQFF

abundance: NA
v_gene: TRBV29-1
j_gene: TRBJ1-2
d_gene: TRBD1
CDR3nt: TGCAGCGCTCGGGACAGGGGGCAGGATGGCTACACCTTC
CDR3aa: CSARDRGQDGYTF

abundance: NA
v_gene: TRBV11-2
j_gene: TRBJ2-5
d_gene: NA
CDR3nt: TGTGCCAGCAGCTTACCTAGAAGGACAGTTGAAGAGACCCAGTACTTC
CDR3aa: CASSLPRRTVEETQYF

abundance: once
v_gene: TRBV7-8
j_gene: TRBJ1-1
d_gene: NA
CDR3nt: TGTGCCAGCAGCTTAGCGTTCAGAGGGGTCACTGAAGCTTTCTTT
CDR3aa: CASSLAFRGVTEAFF

abundance: NA
v_gene: TRBV6-1
j_gene: TRBJ1-6
d_gene: NA
CDR3nt: TGTGCCAGCAGTGATATCTGGGTAATAAACTCACCCCTCCACTTT
CDR3aa: CASSDIWVINSPLHF

abundance: NA
v_gene: TRBV11-2
j_gene: TRBJ2-6
d_gene: NA
CDR3nt: TGTGCCAGCAGCCTAGGTGCAGGGCCGTCTGGGGCCAACGTCCTGACTTTC
CDR3aa: CASSLGAGPSGANVLTF

abundance: NA
v_gene: TRBV7-9
j_gene: TRBJ2-7
d_gene: NA
CDR3nt: TGTGCCAGCAGCCCGGCGCACGAGCAGTACTTC
CDR3aa: CASSPAHEQYF

abundance: NA
v_gene: TRBV3-1/TRBV3-2
j_gene: TRBJ1-2
d_gene: NA
CDR3nt: TGTGCCAGCAGCCAAGTACTGACTCGACAGGCGGGGGGCTACACCTTC
CDR3aa: CASSQVLTRQAGGYTF

abundance: NA
v_gene: TRBV6-4
j_gene: TRBJ2-3
d_gene: TRBD2
CDR3nt: TGTGCCAGCAGTGAACGGACTAGCTCCGATACGCAGTATTTT
CDR3aa: CASSERTSSDTQYF

abundance: NA
v_gene: TRBV7-2
j_gene: TRBJ2-3
d_gene: TRBD2
CDR3nt: TGTGCCAGCAGACGCCAAGGTAGCGGGGGGGCAACAGATACGCAGTATTTT
CDR3aa: CASRRQGSGGATDTQYF

abundance: NA
v_gene: TRBV4-1
j_gene: TRBJ2-2
d_gene: NA
CDR3nt: TGCGCCAGCAGCCAAGAAGGGGGGGCAGCGAACACCGGGGAGCTGTTTTTT
CDR3aa: CASSQEGGAANTGELFF

abundance: NA
v_gene: TRBV7-8
j_gene: TRBJ2-5
d_gene: NA
CDR3nt: TGTGCCAGCAGCTTGGCAGGGACTTATCAAGAGACCCAGTACTTC
CDR3aa: CASSLAGTYQETQYF

abundance: NA
v_gene: TRBV6-5
j_gene: TRBJ2-7
d_gene: NA
CDR3nt: TGTGCCAGCAGCCCAACAGGGGCGGGGGAGCAGTACTTC
CDR3aa: CASSPTGAGEQYF

abundance: NA
v_gene: TRBV5-1
j_gene: TRBJ1-5
d_gene: TRBD1
CDR3nt: TGCGCCAGCAGCCCAGGACAGGGGAGTCAGCCCCAGCATTTT
CDR3aa: CASSPGQGSQPQHF

abundance: NA
v_gene: TRBV5-1
j_gene: TRBJ2-1
d_gene: NA
CDR3nt: TGCGCCAGCAGCTTGCTAGGGGGTCCCTACAATGAGCAGTTCTTC
CDR3aa: CASSLLGGPYNEQFF

abundance: NA
v_gene: TRBV19
j_gene: TRBJ1-1
d_gene: NA
CDR3nt: TGTGCCAGTCTTAGCGGTCTAGAAAACCCATATGAAGCTTTCTTT
CDR3aa: CASLSGLENPYEAFF

abundance: NA
v_gene: TRBV19
j_gene: TRBJ1-4
d_gene: NA
CDR3nt: TGTGCCAGTAGTATAGGCTTAGGTCTGGACGAAAAACTGTTTTTT
CDR3aa: CASSIGLGLDEKLFF

abundance: once
v_gene: TRBV7-6
j_gene: TRBJ2-5
d_gene: NA
CDR3nt: TGTGCCAGCAGCTCCAGGATCCTAGCGCCCCAAGAGACCCAGTACTTC
CDR3aa: CASSSRILAPQETQYF

abundance: once
v_gene: TRBV7-9
j_gene: TRBJ1-1
d_gene: NA
CDR3nt: TGTGCCAGCAGTCATGGGTACACTGAAGCTTTCTTT
CDR3aa: CASSHGYTEAFF

abundance: NA
v_gene: TRBV27
j_gene: TRBJ2-2
d_gene: NA
CDR3nt: TGTGCCAGCAGGACGGGACCTTCGAACACCGGGGAGCTGTTTTTT
CDR3aa: CASRTGPSNTGELFF

abundance: NA
v_gene: TRBV4-1
j_gene: TRBJ2-3
d_gene: NA
CDR3nt: TGCGCCAGCAGCCATCAGGAGGGGGGCGGAACGGATACGCAGTATTTT
CDR3aa: CASSHQEGGGTDTQYF

abundance: NA
v_gene: TRBV25-1
j_gene: TRBJ2-7
d_gene: NA
CDR3nt: TGTGCCAGCAGTGATGACAGAGGGTACGAGCAGTACTTC
CDR3aa: CASSDDRGYEQYF

abundance: NA
v_gene: TRBV5-6
j_gene: TRBJ2-5
d_gene: NA
CDR3nt: TGTGCCAGCAGCTTGATGCGGAGCCAAGAGACCCAGTACTTC
CDR3aa: CASSLMRSQETQYF

abundance: few
v_gene: TRBV6-5
j_gene: TRBJ2-7
d_gene: NA
CDR3nt: TGTGCCAGCAGGGACCCGGGCGGGGCAACCTACGAGCAGTACTTC
CDR3aa: CASRDPGGATYEQYF

abundance: once
v_gene: TRBV19
j_gene: TRBJ2-2
d_gene: NA
CDR3nt: TGTGCCAGTAGTATTGGAACAGGGCTTTCCGGGGAGCTGTTTTTT
CDR3aa: CASSIGTGLSGELFF

abundance: NA
v_gene: TRBV28
j_gene: TRBJ2-5
d_gene: TRBD2
CDR3nt: TGTGCCAGCAGTGGCGGTCCGGGACTAGCGGGGAGCCTCGCCGAGACCCAGTACTTC
CDR3aa: CASSGGPGLAGSLAETQYF

abundance: NA
v_gene: TRBV9
j_gene: TRBJ2-3
d_gene: TRBD2
CDR3nt: TGTGCCAGCAGCGTAGCAGCTAGCGGGGGAAGCACAGATACGCAGTATTTT
CDR3aa: CASSVAASGGSTDTQYF

abundance: NA
v_gene: TRBV9
j_gene: TRBJ1-1
d_gene: NA
CDR3nt: TGTGCCAGCAGCGTAGGGACGGGCCCGATGAACACTGAAGCTTTCTTT
CDR3aa: CASSVGTGPMNTEAFF

abundance: few
v_gene: TRBV6-5
j_gene: TRBJ2-7
d_gene: TRBD1
CDR3nt: TGTGCCAGCAGTTACGACAGGGACTACGAGCAGTACTTC
CDR3aa: CASSYDRDYEQYF

abundance: NA
v_gene: TRBV9
j_gene: TRBJ1-1
d_gene: NA
CDR3nt: TGTGCCAGCAGCCCCCGGGGGGGGCCTGAAGCTTTCTTT
CDR3aa: CASSPRGGPEAFF

abundance: NA
v_gene: TRBV4-3
j_gene: TRBJ2-3
d_gene: NA
CDR3nt: TGCGCCAGCAGCCAAAAGGGGGGGACTACAGATACGCAGTATTTT
CDR3aa: CASSQKGGTTDTQYF

abundance: NA
v_gene: TRBV18
j_gene: TRBJ1-4
d_gene: NA
CDR3nt: TGTGCCAGCTCAGAAAGGTCGACTAATGAAAAACTGTTTTTT
CDR3aa: CASSERSTNEKLFF

abundance: NA
v_gene: TRBV19
j_gene: TRBJ1-6
d_gene: NA
CDR3nt: TGTGCCAGTACCCCGGGGGGCCAAGGTTTAGGCTTTTCACCCCTCCACTTT
CDR3aa: CASTPGGQGLGFSPLHF

abundance: NA
v_gene: TRBV30
j_gene: TRBJ1-1
d_gene: NA
CDR3nt: TGTGCCTGGAGTGTTCAGGGGAACACTGAAGCTTTCTTT
CDR3aa: CAWSVQGNTEAFF

abundance: NA
v_gene: TRBV6-1
j_gene: TRBJ1-3
d_gene: NA
CDR3nt: TGTGCCAGCAGTGATAATACTAAGGGAGGCGGAAACACCATATATTTT
CDR3aa: CASSDNTKGGGNTIYF

abundance: NA
v_gene: TRBV7-2
j_gene: TRBJ1-3
d_gene: TRBD1
CDR3nt: TGTGCCAGCAGCAGACGGACAGGGGGTTCTGGAAACACCATATATTTT
CDR3aa: CASSRRTGGSGNTIYF

abundance: once
v_gene: TRBV29-1
j_gene: TRBJ2-7
d_gene: TRBD1
CDR3nt: TGCAGCGTTCTGACAGGGCCTCCCTACGAGCAGTACTTC
CDR3aa: CSVLTGPPYEQYF

abundance: NA
v_gene: TRBV6-5
j_gene: TRBJ1-4
d_gene: NA
CDR3nt: TGTGCCAGCAGTTACTCAGGGGAAGGGAAAAAACTGTTTTTT
CDR3aa: CASSYSGEGKKLFF

abundance: NA
v_gene: TRBV6-5
j_gene: TRBJ2-1
d_gene: TRBD1
CDR3nt: TGCGCCACAGGGACAGGGGTTTTGTATGAGCAGTTCTTC
CDR3aa: CATGTGVLYEQFF

abundance: NA
v_gene: TRBV27
j_gene: TRBJ2-7
d_gene: NA
CDR3nt: TGTGCCAGCAGTTTAAATGGCATCGAGAGCTCCTACGAGCAGTACTTC
CDR3aa: CASSLNGIESSYEQYF

abundance: NA
v_gene: TRBV5-1
j_gene: TRBJ2-1
d_gene: NA
CDR3nt: TGCGCCAGCAGCTTGCTGACAAACAATGAGCAGTTCTTC
CDR3aa: CASSLLTNNEQFF

abundance: NA
v_gene: TRBV6-2/TRBV6-3
j_gene: TRBJ2-1
d_gene: TRBD1
CDR3nt: TGTGCCAGCAGTTACGAGGACAGGGACGTTGAGCAGTTCTTC
CDR3aa: CASSYEDRDVEQFF

abundance: NA
v_gene: TRBV27
j_gene: TRBJ2-1
d_gene: TRBD2
CDR3nt: TGTGCCAGCAGTGGACACGGGACTAGCGGAGCCAATGAGCAGTTCTTC
CDR3aa: CASSGHGTSGANEQFF

abundance: NA
v_gene: TRBV20-1
j_gene: TRBJ2-7
d_gene: NA
CDR3nt: TGCAGTGCTAGTCGGGCCTACGAGCAGTACTTC
CDR3aa: CSASRAYEQYF

abundance: NA
v_gene: TRBV4-3
j_gene: TRBJ1-2
d_gene: NA
CDR3nt: TGCGCCAGCAGCCAAGATGACAGTTTCGCCTATGGCTACACCTTC
CDR3aa: CASSQDDSFAYGYTF

abundance: NA
v_gene: TRBV7-6
j_gene: TRBJ2-7
d_gene: TRBD1
CDR3nt: TGTGCCAGCAGCATCAACAGGGGTCTTCCACCCGTCGAGCAGTACTTC
CDR3aa: CASSINRGLPPVEQYF

abundance: NA
v_gene: TRBV19
j_gene: TRBJ2-6
d_gene: TRBD2
CDR3nt: TGTGCCAGTAGTATTGGCGGGGGGGCCCCCCTCTGGGCCAACGTCCTGACTTTC
CDR3aa: CASSIGGGAPLWANVLTF

abundance: NA
v_gene: TRBV10-3
j_gene: TRBJ1-6
d_gene: NA
CDR3nt: TGTGCCATCAGCGGCCTCGGGCGCTCCTATAATTCACCCCTCCACTTT
CDR3aa: CAISGLGRSYNSPLHF

abundance: few
v_gene: TRBV12-3/TRBV12-4
j_gene: TRBJ1-2
d_gene: NA
CDR3nt: TGTGCCAGCAGTCGGGGCGGGAATGGCTACACCTTC
CDR3aa: CASSRGGNGYTF

abundance: NA
v_gene: TRBV9
j_gene: TRBJ2-2
d_gene: NA
CDR3nt: TGTGCCAGCAGCCCCCATCTATCTGTTCCCACCGGGGAGCTGTTTTTT
CDR3aa: CASSPHLSVPTGELFF

abundance: NA
v_gene: TRBV6-2/TRBV6-3
j_gene: TRBJ2-7
d_gene: NA
CDR3nt: TGTGCCAGCAGTTACCGGGGGAGTAGGTACGAGCAGTACTTC
CDR3aa: CASSYRGSRYEQYF